The clone carrying this T cell receptor beta chain was seen a few times. Its antigen is not identified. A J-beta primer mix and a sample-barcoded 5' primer were used in a second PCR of about 7 to 12 cycles. TCRdb fed the 5' RACE reads into MiXCR, producing one record per CDR3 protein. The table has roughly 1.5 million distinct CDR3 sequences, about 45% seen once. The entry originates in a study of blood T cells in healthy people across ages. Study-wide points: Older age went with lower TCR beta diversity per million T cells, in a roughly linear way. Donors of long life had a larger count of naive CD4+ cells and greater diversity than aged donors.

From germline, CDR1 is SGHTA and CDR2 FQGNSA. This CDR3 is 16 amino acids long. Trimming stripped 5 bases from V and 8 bases from J, with 21 bases between. The receptor comes from a woman between 18 and 29 years old in good health. V gene TRBV7-2 combines with J gene TRBJ1-4; D is ambiguous. Sequences were obtained from blood. CDR3 amino acids: CASSLVQGRFPEKLFF. Written as DNA, the CDR3 is TGTGCCAGCAGCCTTGTTCAAGGGCGCTTTCCGGAAAAACTGTTTTTT.